The clone carrying this T cell receptor (beta chain) occurred many times. The sample originates from a study of spatial heterogeneity in lung cancer. Each CDR3 protein gets one entry after TCRdb re-called the 5' RACE reads with MiXCR. The repertoire holds tens of thousands of distinct CDR3 sequences, with roughly 6.5% as singletons. This CDR3 comprises 14 residues. Germline-derived CDR1 and CDR2 are MNHEY and SVGAGI. The V end was cut by 7 bases, the J end by 1 base, with 13 bases between. Indicated time point: sample taken at primary tumor resection. The receptor's source is a female donor with early-stage non-small cell lung cancer. Sample: PBMCs, taken at surgery. V and J are TRBV6-5 and TRBJ1-1; weak D call: TRBD1 (5 bases). CDR3 loop: CASKTGLPNTEAFF. Written as DNA, the CDR3 is TGTGCCAGCAAAACGGGACTCCCGAACACTGAAGCTTTCTTT.